This T cell receptor (beta chain) was identified in a study of human T cells and chemical hapten exposure. One entry per CDR3 protein results from TCRdb running MiXCR on the RACE reads. The sample lists 75,000 to 95,000 distinct CDR3 sequences; about 10% were seen once. Time point indicated: patch test 1, 2 weeks after DPC sensitization. Treatment noted: therapeutic diphenylcyclopropenone sensitization with weekly scalp DPC. The V gene's germline CDR1 is SGHRS and CDR2 YFSETQ. V lost 1 base, J lost 2 bases, and 11 bases lay in between. The CDR3 totals 15 residues. The rearrangement joins TRBV5-1 to TRBJ2-3; the D gene is possibly TRBD2 (5 bases). This sequence originates from a woman in her sixties with alopecia areata. Some clones in this sample may be carry-over from other donors' samples. The sample here was whole blood, taken in connection with sensitization to the hapten diphenylcyclopropenone (DPC). CDR3: CASSLNLASTDTQYF. CDR3 in DNA: TGCGCCAGCAGCTTGAACCTAGCATCCACAGATACGCAGTATTTT.